This TCR beta chain emerged from a study of beta chain features in type 1 diabetes. This clone has only a few counts. The antigen remains undetermined. Findings and limits, study-wide: The study found that naive, central memory and Treg TCRB repertoires appeared more similar in patients than in healthy donors. Researchers report that Type 1 diabetes patients had moderately but significantly shorter TCRB CDR3s across all four CD4+ subsets. cDNA-based sequencing might over-represent cells highly expressing TCR.

cDNA synthesis used the whole RNA isolate, giving expressed TCRB sequences. Clones were read by immunoSEQ multiplex PCR, and TCRdb kept only the in-frame ones, dropping some. The sample holds 200,000 to 300,000 clones; around an eighth are singletons and the top ten take roughly 0.024%. Researchers reported sorting CD4+ naive, central memory, regulatory and stem cell-like memory cells via CD45RO/CCR7/CD25/CD127/CD95/CD27. This CDR3 spans 15 amino acids. Germline V CDR1 and CDR2: MNHEY, SMNVEV (reference sequence). Trimming cost V 6 bases and J 0 bases, with 12 bases left between them. This sequence joins TRBV27 and TRBJ1-5; D is possibly TRBD1 (6 bases). This receptor was taken from a woman in her thirties or forties in good health. Sequencing used naive CD4+ T cells from blood. CDR3 in amino acids: CASSTLGGSNQPQHF. The CDR3 bases are TGTGCCAGCAGCACCCTAGGGGGTAGCAATCAGCCCCAGCATTTT.